This TCR beta chain was captured by sequencing in a study of cytomegalovirus exposure and HLA in healthy donors. Repertoires were generated with immunoSEQ multiplex PCR, while TCRdb's copy carries only in-frame clones and drops some. The sample holds under 70,000 clones; around 89% are singletons and the top ten take approximately 1.5%. With V trimmed by 3 bases and J by 4 bases, 8 bases remained unmatched. The germline gives CDR1 MGHRA, CDR2 YSYEKL. This CDR3 is 15 amino acids long. This chain connects TRBV4-1 to TRBJ2-5; the match to TRBD1 covers 7 bases. The sequencing sample was made of PBMCs. This clonotype originated in a woman aged 18-29 years in good health and CMV-seronegative. CDR3 nucleotide sequence: TGCGCCAGCAGCCACACTTTGGACAGGAGAGAGACCCAGTACTTC. This codes for CASSHTLDRRETQYF.